Following are 11 T cell receptor beta chains from one sample sequenced in a study of blood T cells in healthy people across ages. The authors ran a second PCR of about 7 to 11 cycles using a sample-barcoded 5' primer and a J-beta primer mix. TCRdb passed the 5' RACE reads through MiXCR, listing each CDR3 protein once. The top ten clones hold approximately 17% of a sample with about 1 million distinct CDR3 sequences, 40% to 55% of them seen once. The sample consisted of blood. These receptors were taken from a woman aged 55-69 years in good health.

As concerns this clonotype: A much larger clonotype is one base distant, so this may be a read error. The chain joins TRBV7-2 to TRBJ1-2; 8 bases fit TRBD1. CDR1 and CDR2 from the germline V gene are SGHTA and FQGNSA. This CDR3 has 15 residues. CDR3 loop: CASSLRQGWPYSYTF. The CDR3 region has the DNA TGTGCCAGCAGCTTGAGACAGGGGTGGCCCTATAGCTACACCTTC.

The chain joins TRBV5-1 to TRBJ2-1, with 16 bases aligning to TRBD2. This CDR3 has 17 amino acids. V shed 4 bases and J 3 bases; nucleotides not matched to a gene: 4. Per the germline V gene, CDR1 is SGHRS and CDR2 is YFSETQ. The chain's CDR3 is CASSGTSGRDYYNEQFF. The DNA of the CDR3 is TGCGCCAGCAGCGGGACTAGCGGGAGGGATTACTACAATGAGCAGTTCTTC.

The chain employs TRBV7-2 and TRBJ1-5; tentatively, D is TRBD1 (5 bases). CDR3 length: 14 residues. Germline V gene sequence: CDR1 SGHTA, CDR2 FQGNSA. V lost 4 bases and J lost 4, with 11 bases in between. DNA for the CDR3: TGTGCCAGCAGCTCCGGGGGTCAAAATCAGCCCCAGCATTTT. This encodes CASSSGGQNQPQHF. The variable domain in full, with the rest retrieved from reference TRBV7-2 and TRBJ1-5, is GAGVSQSPSNKVTEKGKDVELRCDPISGHTALYWYRQSLGQGLEFLIYFQGNSAPDKSGLPSDRFSAERTGGSVSTLTIQRTQQEDSAVYLCASSSGGQNQPQHFGDGTRLSIL.

The rearrangement links TRBV20-1 to TRBJ2-1; D gene unclear. CDR3 length: 15 residues. The germline V and J ends were trimmed by 1 base and 2 bases, with 12 bases remaining between them. Germline assignment: CDR1 DFQATT and CDR2 SNEGSKA (reference sequence). The CDR3 sequence is CSARGRAAAYNEQFF. DNA of the CDR3: TGCAGTGCTAGAGGGAGAGCCGCCGCCTACAATGAGCAGTTCTTC.

A few counts support this clonotype. The chain carries TRBV5-1 and TRBJ2-6; TRBD2 is a possible D gene (5 bases). Between the trimmed V and J ends, which lost 3 bases and 0 bases, there was a span of 10 bases. Germline lookup yields CDR1 SGHRS and CDR2 YFSETQ. The CDR3 is 16 amino acids. In DNA form, the CDR3 reads TGCGCCAGCAGCTCCGGACTGAGCTCTGGGGCCAACGTCCTGACTTTC. Translating gives CASSSGLSSGANVLTF.

The chain carries TRBV24-1 and TRBJ2-5; no clear D. V lost 2 bases, J lost 5 bases, and 8 bases lay in between. Germline V gene lookup returns CDR1 KGHDR and CDR2 SFDVKD. The CDR3 contains 13 residues. The CDR3 DNA is TGTGCCACCAGTGATTCAGGAGTTGAGACCCAGTACTTC. Translated: CATSDSGVETQYF.

This clonotype was detected a few times. The rearrangement joins TRBV13 to TRBJ1-4; the D is unclear. CDR3 length: 15 residues. Germline CDR1 PRHDT, CDR2 FYEKMQ (reference sequence). V was pared by 5 bases and J by 0 bases, with 10 bases between. CDR3 residues: CASSPPSATNEKLFF. The CDR3 region has the DNA TGTGCCAGCAGCCCCCCTAGTGCAACTAATGAAAAACTGTTTTTT.

The chain has TRBV29-1 and TRBJ2-6; tentatively, D is TRBD1 (5 bases). From germline, CDR1 is SQVTM and CDR2 ANQGSEA. CDR3 length equals 15 residues. V lost 0 bases, J lost 3 bases, and 9 bases lay in between. The CDR3 loop reads CSVEERGFGANVLTF. The CDR3 DNA follows: TGCAGCGTTGAAGAAAGGGGTTTTGGGGCCAACGTCCTGACTTTC.

The chain employs TRBV29-1 and TRBJ2-5, with 8 positions matching TRBD1. Germline-derived CDR1 and CDR2 are SQVTM and ANQGSEA. J lost 11 bases, V lost 4 bases, and 12 bases had no gene match. CDR3 length: 13 residues. The CDR3 is CSVGIQGAGEQYF. CDR3 coding DNA: TGCAGCGTTGGAATTCAGGGGGCTGGTGAGCAGTACTTC.

This rearrangement joins TRBV7-3 to TRBJ2-4; tentative D call: TRBD2 (5 bases). CDR3 size: 15 residues. Trimming pared 2 bases from V and 13 bases from J, leaving 21 bases between. Germline V lookup: CDR1 SGHTA, CDR2 FQGTGA. The CDR3 DNA reads TGTGCCAGCAGCTTAGAGCGAGCGGCCTACAATGAGCAGTACTTC. As protein: CASSLERAAYNEQYF.

The V call is TRBV28, the J call TRBJ2-4; the match to TRBD2 covers 9 bases. The end of the DNA aligns better with TRBJ2-7, so the J call may be wrong. The length of the CDR3 is 14 residues. Germline loops: CDR1 MDHEN, CDR2 SYDVKM. CDR3 region: CASSQAGGSSEQYF. The CDR3 DNA sequence: TGTGCCAGCAGTCAAGCGGGAGGTTCGAGCGAGCAGTACTTC.